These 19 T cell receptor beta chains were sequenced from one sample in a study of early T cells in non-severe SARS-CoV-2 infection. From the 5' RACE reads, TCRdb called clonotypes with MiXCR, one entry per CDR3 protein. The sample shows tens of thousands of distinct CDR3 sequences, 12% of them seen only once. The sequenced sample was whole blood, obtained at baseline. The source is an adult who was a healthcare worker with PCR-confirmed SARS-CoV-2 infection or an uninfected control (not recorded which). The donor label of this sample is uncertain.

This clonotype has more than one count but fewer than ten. CDR3 sequence reads: CASSQGTGGNYGYTF. The DNA of the CDR3 is TGTGCCAGCAGCCAAGGGACAGGGGGTAACTATGGCTACACCTTC. This chain connects TRBV4-2 to TRBJ1-2; 10 nucleotides align to TRBD1. The germline V gene encodes CDR1 LGHNA and CDR2 YNFKEQ. This CDR3 contains 15 residues. V lost 1 base to trimming and J lost 1 base; unmatched junction nucleotides: 0.

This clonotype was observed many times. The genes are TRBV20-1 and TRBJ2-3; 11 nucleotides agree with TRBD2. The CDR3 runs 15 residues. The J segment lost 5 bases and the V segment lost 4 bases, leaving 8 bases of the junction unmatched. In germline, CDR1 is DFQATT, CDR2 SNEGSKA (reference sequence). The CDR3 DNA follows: TGCAGTGCTAAAGTAGCGGGGGGGCATGAAGATACGCAGTATTTT. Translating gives CSAKVAGGHEDTQYF.

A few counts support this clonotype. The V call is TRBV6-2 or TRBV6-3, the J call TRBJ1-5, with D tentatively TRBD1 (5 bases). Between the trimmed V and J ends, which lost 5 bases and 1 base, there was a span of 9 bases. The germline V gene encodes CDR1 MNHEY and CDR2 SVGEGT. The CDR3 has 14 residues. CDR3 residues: CASSRGGSNQPQHF. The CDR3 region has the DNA TGTGCCAGCAGTCGGGGGGGGAGCAATCAGCCCCAGCATTTT.

Written as DNA, the CDR3 is TGTGCCAGCAGCGCGGACACGCACTCCTACAATGAGCAGTTCTTC. This codes for CASSADTHSYNEQFF. The rearrangement links TRBV9 to TRBJ2-1; tentative D call: TRBD1 (5 bases). The germline V gene has CDR1 SGDLS and CDR2 YYNGEE. The CDR3 length is 15 residues. V lost 3 bases and J lost 0, with 10 bases in between.

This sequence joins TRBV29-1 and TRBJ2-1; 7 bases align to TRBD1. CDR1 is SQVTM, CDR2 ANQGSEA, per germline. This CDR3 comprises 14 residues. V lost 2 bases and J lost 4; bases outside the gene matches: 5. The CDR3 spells CSVERDSSYNEQFF. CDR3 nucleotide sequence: TGCAGCGTTGAACGGGACAGTAGTTACAATGAGCAGTTCTTC.

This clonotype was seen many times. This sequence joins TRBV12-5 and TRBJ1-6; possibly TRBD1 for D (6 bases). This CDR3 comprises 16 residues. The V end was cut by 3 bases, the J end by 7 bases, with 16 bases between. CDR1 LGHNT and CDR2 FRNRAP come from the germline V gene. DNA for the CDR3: TGTGCTAGTGGTTTAGCTTTCGGGACACGGAATTCACCCCTCCACTTT. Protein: CASGLAFGTRNSPLHF.

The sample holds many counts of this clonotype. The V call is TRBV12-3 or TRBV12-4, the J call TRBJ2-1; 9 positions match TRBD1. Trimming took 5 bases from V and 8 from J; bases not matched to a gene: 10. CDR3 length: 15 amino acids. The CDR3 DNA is TGTGCCAGCAGTCGAGGACAGGGGTGGGTCGATGAGCAGTTCTTC. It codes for CASSRGQGWVDEQFF.

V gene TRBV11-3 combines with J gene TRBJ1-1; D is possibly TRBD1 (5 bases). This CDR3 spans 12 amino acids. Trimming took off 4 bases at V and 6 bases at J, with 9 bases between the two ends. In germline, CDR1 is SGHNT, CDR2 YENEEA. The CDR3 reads CASSSGTAEAFF. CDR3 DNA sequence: TGTGCCAGCAGCTCCGGGACCGCTGAAGCTTTCTTT.

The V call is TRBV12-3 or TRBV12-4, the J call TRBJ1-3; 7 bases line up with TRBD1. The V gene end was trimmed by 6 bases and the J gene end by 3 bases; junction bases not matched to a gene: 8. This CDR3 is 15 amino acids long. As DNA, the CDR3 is TGTGCCAGCAGCCTCCACAGGGGAAGTGGAAACACCATATATTTT. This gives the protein CASSLHRGSGNTIYF.

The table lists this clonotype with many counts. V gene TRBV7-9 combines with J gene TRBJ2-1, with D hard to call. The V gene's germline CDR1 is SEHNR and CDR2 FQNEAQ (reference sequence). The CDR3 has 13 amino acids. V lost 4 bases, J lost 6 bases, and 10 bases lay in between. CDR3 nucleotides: TGTGCCAGCAGCTCGACTCGATCCAATGAGCAGTTCTTC. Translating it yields CASSSTRSNEQFF.

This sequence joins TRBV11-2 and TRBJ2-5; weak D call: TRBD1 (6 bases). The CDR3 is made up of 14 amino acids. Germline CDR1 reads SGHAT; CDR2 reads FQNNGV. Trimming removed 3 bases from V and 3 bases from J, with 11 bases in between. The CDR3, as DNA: TGTGCCAGCAGCTTTATCCAGGGGAAAGAGACCCAGTACTTC. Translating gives CASSFIQGKETQYF.

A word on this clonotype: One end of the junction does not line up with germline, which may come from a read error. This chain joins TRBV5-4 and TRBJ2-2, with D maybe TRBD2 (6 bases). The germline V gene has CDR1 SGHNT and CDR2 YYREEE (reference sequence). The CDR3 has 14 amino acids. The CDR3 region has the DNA TGTGCCACCAGCGTCGGGGGTAACACCGGGGAGCTGTTTTTT. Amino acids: CATSVGGNTGELFF.

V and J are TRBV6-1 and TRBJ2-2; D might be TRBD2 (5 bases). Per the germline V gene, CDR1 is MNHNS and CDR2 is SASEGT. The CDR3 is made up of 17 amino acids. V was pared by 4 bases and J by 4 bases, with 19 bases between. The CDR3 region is CASSVTSRGATTGELFF. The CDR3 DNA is TGTGCCAGCAGTGTTACCTCCCGGGGTGCAACCACCGGGGAGCTGTTTTTT.

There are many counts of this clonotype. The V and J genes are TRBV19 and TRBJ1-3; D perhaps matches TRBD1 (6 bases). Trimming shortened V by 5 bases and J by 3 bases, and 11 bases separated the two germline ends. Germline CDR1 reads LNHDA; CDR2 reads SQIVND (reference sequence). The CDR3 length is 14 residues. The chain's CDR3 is CASSSGQIGNTIYF. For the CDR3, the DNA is TGTGCCAGTAGTTCCGGACAGATTGGAAACACCATATATTTT. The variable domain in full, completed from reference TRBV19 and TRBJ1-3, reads DGGITQSPKYLFRKEGQNVTLSCEQNLNHDAMYWYRQDPGQGLRLIYYSQIVNDFQKGDIAEGYSVSREKKESFPLTVTSAQKNPTAFYLCASSSGQIGNTIYFGEGSWLTVV.

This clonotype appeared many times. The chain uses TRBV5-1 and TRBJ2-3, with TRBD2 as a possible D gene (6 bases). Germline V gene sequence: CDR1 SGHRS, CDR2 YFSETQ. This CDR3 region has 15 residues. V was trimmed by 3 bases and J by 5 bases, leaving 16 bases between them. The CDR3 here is CASSSTSFGGDTQYF. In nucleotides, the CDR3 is TGCGCCAGCAGCTCGACATCCTTCGGGGGAGATACGCAGTATTTT.

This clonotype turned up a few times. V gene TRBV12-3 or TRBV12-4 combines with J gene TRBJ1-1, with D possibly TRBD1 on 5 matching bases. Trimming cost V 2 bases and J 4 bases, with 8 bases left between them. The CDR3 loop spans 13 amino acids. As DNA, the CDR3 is TGTGCCAGCAGTTTACAGGGTAGCACTGAAGCTTTCTTT. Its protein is CASSLQGSTEAFF.

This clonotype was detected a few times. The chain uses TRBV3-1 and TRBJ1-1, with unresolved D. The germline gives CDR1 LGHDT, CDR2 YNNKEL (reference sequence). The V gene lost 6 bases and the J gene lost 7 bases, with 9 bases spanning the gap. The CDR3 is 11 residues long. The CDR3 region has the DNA TGTGCCAGCAGTTCCTCCGTTGAAGCTTTCTTT. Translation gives CASSSSVEAFF.

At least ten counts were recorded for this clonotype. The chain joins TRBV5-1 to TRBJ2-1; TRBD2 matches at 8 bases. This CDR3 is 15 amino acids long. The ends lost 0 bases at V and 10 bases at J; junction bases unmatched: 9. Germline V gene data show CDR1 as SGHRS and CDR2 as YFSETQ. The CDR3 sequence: CASSLEAGALFEQFF. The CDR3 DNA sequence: TGCGCCAGCAGCTTGGAAGCGGGGGCGCTCTTCGAGCAGTTCTTC.

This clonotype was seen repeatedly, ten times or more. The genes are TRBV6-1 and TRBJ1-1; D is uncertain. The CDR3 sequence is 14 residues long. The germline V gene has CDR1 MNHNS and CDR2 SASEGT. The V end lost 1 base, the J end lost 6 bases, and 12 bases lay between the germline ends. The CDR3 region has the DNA TGTGCCAGCAGTGAAGTTGGAACAAAGTCTGAAGCTTTCTTT. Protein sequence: CASSEVGTKSEAFF.